This T cell receptor (beta chain) stems from a study of cytomegalovirus exposure and HLA in healthy donors. Study-wide context: HLA-typed donors were the source of 83 million or so unique TCRs, which an early data release held. Study-wide points: Later analysis indicated greater clonal expansion among HLA-associated TCR beta chains than among equally common other chains.

This clone was detected once. Its antigen remains unidentified. All donors participated as healthy donors of bone marrow. CDR1 is SGDLS, CDR2 YYNGEE, per germline. This CDR3 comprises 14 residues. Trimming pared 3 bases from V and 6 bases from J, leaving 14 bases between. Primers for the PCR totalled 60 Vbeta and 13 Jbeta. Profiling relied on immunoSEQ multiplex PCR, and the TCRdb table lists in-frame clones only, not all of them. This table holds about 89,000 clones, 76% found once. The clonotype originates from a male donor in good health and CMV-seronegative. Source material: PBMCs. The chain uses TRBV9 and TRBJ2-3, with a tentative D call TRBD2 (6 bases). The CDR3 is CASSGGTARDTQYF. The CDR3 nucleotides are TGTGCCAGCAGCGGCGGGACTGCTCGGGATACGCAGTATTTT.